The sequence of this TCR beta chain was determined in a study of T cells in Graves' hyperthyroidism and ophthalmopathy. Study background: Once the initial diagnosis was made, peripheral blood was obtained before any treatment.

Amplification of TCR beta CDR3 regions used RNA as the template. Carried out on the TCR CDR3, a first-round RT-PCR used the HTBI primer set. TCRdb reprocessed the multiplex PCR reads via MiXCR and lists one record per CDR3 protein. The data show 470,000 or so distinct CDR3 sequences, less than 25% seen once. Trimming cost V 3 bases and J 10 bases, with 24 bases left between them. Germline V gene sequence: CDR1 MGHRA, CDR2 YSYEKL. CDR3 size: 16 residues. This clonotype has a handful of counts. Antigen: not known. Orbital computed tomography and thyroid ultrasound, together with serum TRAb and thyroxine and clinical symptoms, were used for diagnoses. The PBMCs studied were ones that came from approximately 9.9 ml fresh peripheral blood. Findings and caveats of the study: Blood samples included most of the expanded thyroid clonotypes exceeding 0.001.

The gene calls are TRBV4-1 and TRBJ1-2; D gene ambiguous. The origin of this receptor is a young man with Graves' hyperthyroidism. The sequencing sample was made of blood. For the CDR3, the DNA is TGCGCCAGCAGCCACACCCCCAGAGGACGCCTATTCCTCTACACCTTC. It codes for CASSHTPRGRLFLYTF.